Presented here are 17 T cell receptor beta chains from one specimen sequenced in a study of shared clonotypes between healthy human individuals. The table came from immunoSEQ multiplex PCR; TCRdb's copy has only in-frame clones and leaves some out. The sample includes roughly 2 million clones, over 85% of them seen just once. The source material was naive CD4+ T cells sorted from blood. Regarding subset: CD45RA+ positively selected. The source of these receptors is a man younger than 35 in good health.

The CDR3 bases are TGTGCCAGCTCACGGGCTCGGGAGAGTACCGGGGAGCTGTTTTTT. It yields the protein CASSRARESTGELFF. The genes are TRBV18 and TRBJ2-2, with D possibly being TRBD2 (6 bases). Germline CDR1 KGHSH, CDR2 LQKENI. Trimming left V 4 bases short and J 5 bases short, with 14 bases between. This CDR3 is 15 amino acids long.

The CDR3 bases are TGTGCCAGCAACGAGGGGGCTAGTGGCTTGTACGAGCAGTACTTC. This codes for CASNEGASGLYEQYF. The V call is TRBV6-5, the J call TRBJ2-7; 7 nucleotides align to TRBD1. The CDR3 is made up of 15 amino acids. The germline V gene encodes CDR1 MNHEY and CDR2 SVGAGI. Germline trimming cut 7 bases from V and 4 bases from J; bases unmatched to any gene: 13.

Comments on this clone: Other DNA sequences of this sample code for an identical CDR3. The J gene is TRBJ2-1, the V gene TRBV4-2; 12 nucleotides agree with TRBD2. The CDR3 extends over 16 amino acids. Per the germline V gene, CDR1 is LGHNA and CDR2 is YNFKEQ. The trim removed 0 bases at V and 3 bases at J, leaving 0 bases unmatched. The CDR3 DNA reads as TGTGCCAGCAGCCAAGAACTAGCGGGGGGCTACAATGAGCAGTTCTTC. This encodes CASSQELAGGYNEQFF.

This chain joins TRBV6-5 and TRBJ2-4; D may be TRBD1 (6 bases). Trimming shortened V by 4 bases and J by 0 bases, and 13 bases separated the two germline ends. This CDR3 region has 16 residues. Germline V CDR1 and CDR2: MNHEY, SVGAGI. The CDR3 nucleotides read TGTGCCAGCAGTTCCACAGGGTTGCCAGCCAAAAACATTCAGTACTTC. This gives the protein CASSSTGLPAKNIQYF.

Only one count was recorded for this clone. The chain carries TRBV11-2 and TRBJ2-7, with 9 bases fitting TRBD1. Germline trimming cut 2 bases from V and 3 bases from J; bases unmatched to any gene: 11. The germline V gene encodes CDR1 SGHAT and CDR2 FQNNGV. This CDR3 is 17 amino acids long. CDR3 DNA: TGTGCCAGCAGCTTATCTCGGTCCGGGACAGGGTTCTACGAGCAGTACTTC. Encoded protein: CASSLSRSGTGFYEQYF.

The V call is TRBV7-3, the J call TRBJ2-2; the D is unclear. V was cut by 4 bases and J by 5 bases, with 8 bases left in between. CDR3 size: 13 residues. Germline V CDR1 and CDR2: SGHTA, FQGTGA. The CDR3 sequence: CASSSRKTGELFF. As DNA, the CDR3 is TGTGCCAGCAGCTCCCGAAAAACCGGGGAGCTGTTTTTT. The full variable domain, rest sourced from reference TRBV7-3 and TRBJ2-2, is GAGVSQTPSNKVTEKGKYVELRCDPISGHTALYWYRQSLGQGPEFLIYFQGTGAADDSGLPNDRFFAVRPEGSVSTLKIQRTERGDSAVYLCASSSRKTGELFFGEGSRLTVL.

There are a few counts of this clone. The chain combines TRBV6-6 with TRBJ1-4, with 8 bases aligning to TRBD1. The CDR3 is made up of 12 amino acids. Trimming took 10 bases from V and 5 from J; bases not matched to a gene: 3. Germline lookup yields CDR1 MNHNY and CDR2 SVGAGI (reference sequence). CDR3 in DNA: TGTGCCACCCGGACAGGGAATGAAAAACTGTTTTTT. Residues: CATRTGNEKLFF.

This chain uses TRBV28 with TRBJ1-5; TRBD1 is a possible D gene (6 bases). The germline V and J ends were trimmed by 5 bases and 3 bases, with 11 bases remaining between them. From germline, CDR1 is MDHEN and CDR2 SYDVKM. This CDR3 comprises 14 residues. CDR3 nucleotides: TGTGCCAGCAGTGGAGGGGGGACCAATCAGCCCCAGCATTTT. As protein: CASSGGGTNQPQHF.

The chain recombines TRBV4-1 with TRBJ1-4; D is unresolved. CDR1 and CDR2 (germline): MGHRA, YSYEKL. This CDR3 has 18 amino acids. V lost 0 bases and J 6 bases, leaving 20 bases between the germline ends. The chain's CDR3 is CASSQEVRMKGVDEKLFF. The CDR3 coding sequence is TGCGCCAGCAGCCAAGAGGTTCGGATGAAGGGAGTGGATGAAAAACTGTTTTTT.

The chain links TRBV2 to TRBJ1-4; TRBD1 might be the D (5 bases). The germline V and J ends were trimmed by 9 bases and 3 bases, with 14 bases remaining between them. The CDR3 is 14 residues long. Germline CDR1 reads SNHLY; CDR2 reads FYNNEI. The CDR3 loop reads CASGGVSANEKLFF. In DNA form, the CDR3 reads TGTGCCAGTGGAGGGGTCAGTGCTAATGAAAAACTGTTTTTT.

The gene calls are TRBV9 and TRBJ1-3, with a possible D match to TRBD1 (5 bases). The CDR3 runs 14 residues. The germline V and J ends were trimmed by 0 bases and 3 bases, with 7 bases remaining between them. Germline loops: CDR1 SGDLS, CDR2 YYNGEE. Here the CDR3 reads CASSVARVGNTIYF. The DNA for the CDR3 is TGTGCCAGCAGCGTAGCCAGGGTTGGAAACACCATATATTTT.

V is TRBV27 and J is TRBJ1-6, with D perhaps matching TRBD1 (5 bases). The CDR3 has 14 amino acids. Germline V gene sequence: CDR1 MNHEY, CDR2 SMNVEV (reference sequence). Between the trimmed V and J ends, which lost 3 bases and 6 bases, there was a span of 9 bases. DNA for the CDR3: TGTGCCAGCAGTTTGAGGGGTCTTAATTCACCCCTCCACTTT. Translation gives CASSLRGLNSPLHF.

The CDR3 DNA reads as TGTGCCAGCAGCCAAGCAGCGTCACACTATGGCTACACCTTC. Protein sequence: CASSQAASHYGYTF. The chain has TRBV14 and TRBJ1-2; D is ambiguous. Germline-derived CDR1 and CDR2 are SGHDN and FVKESK. V was trimmed by 1 base and J by 3 bases, leaving 9 bases between them. This CDR3 contains 14 residues.

This clone was seen ten or more times. The V gene is TRBV10-2, the J gene TRBJ2-7, with a weak D call TRBD2 (6 bases). This CDR3 spans 17 amino acids. V lost 10 bases, J lost 0 bases, and 25 bases lay in between. Per germline, CDR1 WSHSY and CDR2 SAAADI. CDR3 nucleotide sequence: TGCGCCACTACTCCGGGACTTGACTATACGAGCTCCTACGAGCAGTACTTC. It yields the protein CATTPGLDYTSSYEQYF.

The V call is TRBV15, the J call TRBJ2-2; TRBD1 agrees at 8 bases. The CDR3 runs 15 residues. Germline CDR1 reads LNHNV; CDR2 reads YYDKDF (reference sequence). Losses at the gene ends were 3 bases for V and 3 bases for J; bases not matched to a gene: 3. DNA for the CDR3: TGTGCCACCAGCAGGTTGGACAGGGACACCGGGGAGCTGTTTTTT. This sequence encodes CATSRLDRDTGELFF.

The sample holds one count of this clone. The chain links TRBV5-1 to TRBJ2-7; no reliable D call. Trimming removed 0 bases from V and 5 bases from J, with 9 bases in between. The germline gives CDR1 SGHRS, CDR2 YFSETQ. The CDR3 runs 13 residues. This CDR3 reads CASSLGMGDEQYF. The CDR3 DNA reads as TGCGCCAGCAGCTTGGGGATGGGCGACGAGCAGTACTTC.

The CDR3 sequence: CASSLAWRAPYEQYF. In DNA, the CDR3 is TGTGCCAGCAGCTTAGCGTGGAGGGCACCCTACGAGCAGTACTTC. V gene TRBV7-2 combines with J gene TRBJ2-7, with D perhaps matching TRBD2 (6 bases). V lost 0 bases, J lost 2 bases, and 11 bases lay in between. CDR1 and CDR2 from the germline V gene are SGHTA and FQGNSA. The CDR3 contains 15 residues.